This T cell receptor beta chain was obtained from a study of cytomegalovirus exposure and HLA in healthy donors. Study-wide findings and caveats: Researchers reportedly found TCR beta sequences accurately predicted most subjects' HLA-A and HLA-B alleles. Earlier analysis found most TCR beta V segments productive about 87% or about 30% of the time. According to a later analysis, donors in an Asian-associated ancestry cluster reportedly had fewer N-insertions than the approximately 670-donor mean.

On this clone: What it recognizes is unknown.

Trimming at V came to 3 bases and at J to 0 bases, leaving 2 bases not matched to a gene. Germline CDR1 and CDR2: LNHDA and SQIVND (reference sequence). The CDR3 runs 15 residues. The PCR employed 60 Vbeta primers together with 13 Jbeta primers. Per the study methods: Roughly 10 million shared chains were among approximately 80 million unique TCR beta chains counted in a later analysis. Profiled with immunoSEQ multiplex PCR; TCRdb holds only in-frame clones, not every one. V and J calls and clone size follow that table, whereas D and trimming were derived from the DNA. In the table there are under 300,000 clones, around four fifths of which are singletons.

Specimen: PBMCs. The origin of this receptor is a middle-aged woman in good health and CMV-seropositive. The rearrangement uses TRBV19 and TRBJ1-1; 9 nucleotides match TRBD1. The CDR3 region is CASSMRQGVNTEAFF. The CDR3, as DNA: TGTGCCAGTAGTATGAGACAGGGGGTGAACACTGAAGCTTTCTTT.